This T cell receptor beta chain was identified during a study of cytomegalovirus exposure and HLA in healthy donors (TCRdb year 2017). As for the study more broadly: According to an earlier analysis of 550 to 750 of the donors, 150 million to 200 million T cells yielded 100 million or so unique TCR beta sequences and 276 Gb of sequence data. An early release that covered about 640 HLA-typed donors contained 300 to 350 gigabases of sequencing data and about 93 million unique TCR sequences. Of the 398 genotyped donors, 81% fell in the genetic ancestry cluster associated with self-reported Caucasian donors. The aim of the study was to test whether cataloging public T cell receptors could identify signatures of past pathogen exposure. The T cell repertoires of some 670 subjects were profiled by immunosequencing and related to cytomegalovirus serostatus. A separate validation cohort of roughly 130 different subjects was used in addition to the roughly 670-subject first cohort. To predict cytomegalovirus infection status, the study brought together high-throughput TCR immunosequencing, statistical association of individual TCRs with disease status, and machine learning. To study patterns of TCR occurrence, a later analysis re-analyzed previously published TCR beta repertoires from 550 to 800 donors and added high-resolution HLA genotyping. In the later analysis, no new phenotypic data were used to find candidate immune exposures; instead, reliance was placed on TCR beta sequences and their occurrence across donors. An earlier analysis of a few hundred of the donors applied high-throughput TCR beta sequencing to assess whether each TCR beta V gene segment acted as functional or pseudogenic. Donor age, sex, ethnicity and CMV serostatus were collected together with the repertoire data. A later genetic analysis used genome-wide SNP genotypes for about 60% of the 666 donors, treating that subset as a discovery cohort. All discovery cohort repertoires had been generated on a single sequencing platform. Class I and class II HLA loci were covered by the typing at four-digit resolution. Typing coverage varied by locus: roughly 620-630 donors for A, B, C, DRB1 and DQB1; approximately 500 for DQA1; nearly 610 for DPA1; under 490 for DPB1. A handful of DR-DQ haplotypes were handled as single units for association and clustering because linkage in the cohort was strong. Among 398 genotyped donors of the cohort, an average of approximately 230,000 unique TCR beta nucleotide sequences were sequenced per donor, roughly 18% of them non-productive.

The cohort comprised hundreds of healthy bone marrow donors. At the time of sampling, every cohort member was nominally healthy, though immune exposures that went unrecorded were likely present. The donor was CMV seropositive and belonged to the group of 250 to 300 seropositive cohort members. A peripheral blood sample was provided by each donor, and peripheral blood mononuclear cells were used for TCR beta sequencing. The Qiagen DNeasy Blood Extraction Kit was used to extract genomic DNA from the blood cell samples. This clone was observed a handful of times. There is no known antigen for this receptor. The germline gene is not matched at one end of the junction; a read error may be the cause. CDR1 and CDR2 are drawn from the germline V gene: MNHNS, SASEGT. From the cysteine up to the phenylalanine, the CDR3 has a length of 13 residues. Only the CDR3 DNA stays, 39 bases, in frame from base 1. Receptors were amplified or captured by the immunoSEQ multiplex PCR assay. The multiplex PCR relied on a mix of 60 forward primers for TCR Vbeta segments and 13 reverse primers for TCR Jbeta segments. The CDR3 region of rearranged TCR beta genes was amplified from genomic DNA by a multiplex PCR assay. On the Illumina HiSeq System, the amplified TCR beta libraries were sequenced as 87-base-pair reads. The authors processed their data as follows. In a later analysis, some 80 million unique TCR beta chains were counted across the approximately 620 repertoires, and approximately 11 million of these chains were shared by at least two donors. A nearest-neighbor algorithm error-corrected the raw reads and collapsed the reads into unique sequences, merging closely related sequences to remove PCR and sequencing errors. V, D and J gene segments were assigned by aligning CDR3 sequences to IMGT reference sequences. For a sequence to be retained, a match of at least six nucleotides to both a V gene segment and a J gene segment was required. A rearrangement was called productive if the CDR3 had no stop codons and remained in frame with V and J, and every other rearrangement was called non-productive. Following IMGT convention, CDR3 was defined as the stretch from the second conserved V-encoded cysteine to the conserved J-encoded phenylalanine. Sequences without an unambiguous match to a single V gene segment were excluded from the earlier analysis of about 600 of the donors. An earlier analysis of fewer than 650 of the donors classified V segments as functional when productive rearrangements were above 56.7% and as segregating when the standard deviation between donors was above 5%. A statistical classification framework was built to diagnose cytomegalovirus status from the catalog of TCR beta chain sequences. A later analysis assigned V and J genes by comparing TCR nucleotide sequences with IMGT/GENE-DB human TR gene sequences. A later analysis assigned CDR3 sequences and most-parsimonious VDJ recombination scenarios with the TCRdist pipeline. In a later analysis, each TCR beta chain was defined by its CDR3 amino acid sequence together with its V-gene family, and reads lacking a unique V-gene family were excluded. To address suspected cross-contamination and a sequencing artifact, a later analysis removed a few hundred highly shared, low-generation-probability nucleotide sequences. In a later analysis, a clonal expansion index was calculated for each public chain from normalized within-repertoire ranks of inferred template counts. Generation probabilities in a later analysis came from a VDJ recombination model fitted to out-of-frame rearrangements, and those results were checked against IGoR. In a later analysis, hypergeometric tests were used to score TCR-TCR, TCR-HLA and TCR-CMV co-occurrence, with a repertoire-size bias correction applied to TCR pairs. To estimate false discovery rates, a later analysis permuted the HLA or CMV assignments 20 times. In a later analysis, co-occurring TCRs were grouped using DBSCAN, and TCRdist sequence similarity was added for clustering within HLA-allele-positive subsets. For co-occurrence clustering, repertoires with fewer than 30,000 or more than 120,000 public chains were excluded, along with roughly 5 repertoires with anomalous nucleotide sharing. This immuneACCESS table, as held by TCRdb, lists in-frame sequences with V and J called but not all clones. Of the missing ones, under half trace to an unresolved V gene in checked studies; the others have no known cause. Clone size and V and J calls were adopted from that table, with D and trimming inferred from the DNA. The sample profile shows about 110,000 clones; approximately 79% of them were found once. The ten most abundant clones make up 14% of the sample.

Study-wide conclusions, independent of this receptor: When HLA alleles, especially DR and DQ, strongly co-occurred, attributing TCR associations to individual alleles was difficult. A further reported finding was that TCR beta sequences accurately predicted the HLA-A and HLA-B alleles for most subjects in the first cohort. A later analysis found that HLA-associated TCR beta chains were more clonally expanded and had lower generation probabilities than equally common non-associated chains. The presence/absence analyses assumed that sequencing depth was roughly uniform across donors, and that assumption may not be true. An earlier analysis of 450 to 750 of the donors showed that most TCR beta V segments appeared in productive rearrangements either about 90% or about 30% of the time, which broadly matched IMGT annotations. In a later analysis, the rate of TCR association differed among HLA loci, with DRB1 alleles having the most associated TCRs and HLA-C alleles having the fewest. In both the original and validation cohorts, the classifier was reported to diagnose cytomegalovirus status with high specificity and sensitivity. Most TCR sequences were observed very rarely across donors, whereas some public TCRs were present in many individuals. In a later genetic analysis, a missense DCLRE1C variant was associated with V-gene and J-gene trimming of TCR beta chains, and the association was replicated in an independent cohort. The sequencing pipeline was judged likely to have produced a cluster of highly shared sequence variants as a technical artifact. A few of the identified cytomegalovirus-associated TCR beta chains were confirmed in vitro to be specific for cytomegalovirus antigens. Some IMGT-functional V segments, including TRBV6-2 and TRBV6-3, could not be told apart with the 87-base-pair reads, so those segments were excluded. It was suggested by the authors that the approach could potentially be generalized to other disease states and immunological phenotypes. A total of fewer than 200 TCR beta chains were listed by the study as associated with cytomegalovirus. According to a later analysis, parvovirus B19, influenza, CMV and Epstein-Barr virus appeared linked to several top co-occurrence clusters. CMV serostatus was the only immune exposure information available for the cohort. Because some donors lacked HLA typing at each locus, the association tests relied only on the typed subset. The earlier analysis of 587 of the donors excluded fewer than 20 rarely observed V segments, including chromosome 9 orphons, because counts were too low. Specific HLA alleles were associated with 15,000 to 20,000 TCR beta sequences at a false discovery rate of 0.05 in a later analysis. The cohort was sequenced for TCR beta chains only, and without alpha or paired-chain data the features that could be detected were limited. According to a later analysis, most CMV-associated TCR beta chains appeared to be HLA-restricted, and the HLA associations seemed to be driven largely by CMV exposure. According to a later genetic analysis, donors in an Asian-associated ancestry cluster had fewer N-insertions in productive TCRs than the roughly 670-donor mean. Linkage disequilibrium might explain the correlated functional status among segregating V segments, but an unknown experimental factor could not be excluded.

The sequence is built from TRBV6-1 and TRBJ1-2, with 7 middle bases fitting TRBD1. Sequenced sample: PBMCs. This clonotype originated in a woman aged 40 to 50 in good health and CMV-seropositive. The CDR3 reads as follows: CASIEGGAQGYTF. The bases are TGTGCCAGCATTGAAGGGGGCGCCCAGGGCTACACCTTC.